The 16 T cell receptor beta chains in this list originate from one sample, sequenced in a study of shared clonotypes between healthy human individuals (dated by TCRdb to about 2020). CD8 naive samples were CD45RO-negative cells positively selected for CCR7, giving a CD45RA+CCR7+ population that excluded TemRA cells. Library preparation was by the immunoSEQ multiplex PCR assay. In TCRdb, the immuneACCESS table is reduced to in-frame sequences with V and J assigned. These tables do not hold every clone; where another copy was compared, an unresolved V gene accounts for under half, and the others remain unexplained. In all, the sample holds approximately 600,000 clones, and around 96% of those were seen once. The top ten constitute approximately 0.11% of the sample. Sequenced sample: naive CD8+ T cells sorted from blood. In the paper's terms, the cell subset or site label means: CD45RA+CCR7+. These receptors all stem from a woman in her thirties in good health.

The rearrangement links TRBV9 to TRBJ2-1; 7 nucleotides match TRBD2. Unmatched junction bases numbered 11, after V lost 5 bases and J lost 6 bases. Germline loops: CDR1 SGDLS, CDR2 YYNGEE. The CDR3 covers 15 residues. The CDR3 reads CASSVGLAEFNEQFF. CDR3 nucleotides: TGTGCCAGCAGTGTGGGGCTAGCGGAATTCAATGAGCAGTTCTTC. Combining the CDR3 with reference TRBV9 and TRBJ2-1 gives the whole variable domain DSGVTQTPKHLITATGQRVTLRCSPRSGDLSVYWYQQSLDQGLQFLIQYYNGEERAKGNILERFSAQQFPDLHSELNLSSLELGDSALYFCASSVGLAEFNEQFFGPGTRLTVL.

This clone was counted once. The genes are TRBV6-1 and TRBJ2-7; D remains unclear. V shed 8 bases and J shed 1 base, with 12 bases lying between them. CDR3 length: 13 amino acids. Germline-derived CDR1 and CDR2 are MNHNS and SASEGT. CDR3 sequence (DNA): TGTGCCAGCGGGGTTATGGGATCCTACGAGCAGTACTTC. Translation: CASGVMGSYEQYF.

The genes are TRBV15 and TRBJ2-1; a weak D match, TRBD2 (6 bases). The V gene's germline CDR1 is LNHNV and CDR2 YYDKDF (reference sequence). V gave up 0 bases and J gave up 9 bases, with 15 bases separating them. The CDR3 has 15 amino acids. The CDR3 sequence is CATSRDQETGGEQFF. Here the CDR3 DNA reads TGTGCCACCAGCAGAGATCAGGAAACCGGGGGTGAGCAGTTCTTC.

This chain connects TRBV4-1 to TRBJ1-5, with D hard to call. Trimming left V 5 bases short and J 5 bases short, with 16 bases between. This CDR3 has 15 residues. The germline V gene encodes CDR1 MGHRA and CDR2 YSYEKL. The CDR3 region is CASSKAPYTDQPQHF. Written as DNA, the CDR3 is TGCGCCAGCAGCAAAGCCCCCTACACTGATCAGCCCCAGCATTTT.

The chain recombines TRBV5-4 with TRBJ2-1; 11 bases line up with TRBD2. The germline gives CDR1 SGHNT, CDR2 YYREEE (reference sequence). CDR3 length: 16 residues. With V trimmed by 5 bases and J by 5 bases, 9 bases remained unmatched. The CDR3 nucleotides read TGTGCCAGCAGGGAATCACTAGCGGGAGCTAACAATGAGCAGTTCTTC. Its translation: CASRESLAGANNEQFF.

The rearrangement links TRBV27 to TRBJ2-7; D call uncertain. The CDR3 has 15 amino acids. The ends were cut back, 6 bases at V and 0 bases at J, with 15 bases in the middle. Germline CDR1 and CDR2: MNHEY and SMNVEV (reference sequence). DNA for the CDR3: TGTGCCAGCAGCGCCGTTGGGTCCAGCTCCTACGAGCAGTACTTC. This encodes CASSAVGSSSYEQYF.

The rearrangement joins TRBV5-4 to TRBJ2-6, with 7 bases matching TRBD2. The CDR3 has 19 amino acids. Germline CDR1 reads SGHNT; CDR2 reads YYREEE (reference sequence). The ends lost 0 bases at V and 4 bases at J; junction bases unmatched: 13. The chain's CDR3 is CASSLVRDYILIGANVLTF. The CDR3 DNA is TGTGCCAGCAGCTTGGTCCGGGACTACATTTTGATCGGGGCCAACGTCCTGACTTTC.

In this sample, this clone turned up a few times. The J gene is TRBJ2-7, the V gene TRBV27; TRBD2 agrees at 8 bases. V trimming: 10 bases; J trimming: 3 bases; junction bases outside the gene matches: 8. The CDR3 is 13 amino acids. CDR1 is MNHEY, CDR2 SMNVEV, per germline (reference sequence). CDR3: CAIRGGTGYEQYF. The CDR3 DNA reads as TGTGCCATTCGGGGGGGGACCGGCTACGAGCAGTACTTC.

The rearrangement links TRBV9 to TRBJ2-3; 8 bases line up with TRBD1. J gave up 1 base and V 3 bases, and 7 bases lay outside the gene matches. CDR3 length: 16 residues. Germline lookup yields CDR1 SGDLS and CDR2 YYNGEE. CDR3 region: CASSAQPGQGTDTQYF. The DNA of the CDR3 is TGTGCCAGCAGCGCCCAACCGGGACAGGGCACAGATACGCAGTATTTT.

The chain is built from TRBV4-1 and TRBJ2-7; 7 nucleotides line up with TRBD2. The V gene end was trimmed by 4 bases and the J gene end by 0 bases; junction bases not matched to a gene: 9. Germline V gene data show CDR1 as MGHRA and CDR2 as YSYEKL. The CDR3 totals 16 residues. CDR3 coding DNA: TGCGCCAGCAGCCGCGCCCGAGCGGGAAGCTCCTACGAGCAGTACTTC. This codes for CASSRARAGSSYEQYF.

The rearrangement uses TRBV14 and TRBJ1-1; D is uncertain. V was clipped by 0 bases and J by 0 bases, with 5 bases between them. This CDR3 has 14 amino acids. Germline values: CDR1 SGHDN, CDR2 FVKESK. The CDR3 spells CASSQEDMNTEAFF. CDR3 in DNA: TGTGCCAGCAGCCAAGAAGATATGAACACTGAAGCTTTCTTT.

As regards this clone: Within the sample, other DNA sequences also encode this same CDR3. The V and J genes are TRBV27 and TRBJ1-1; tentatively, D is TRBD1 (5 bases). CDR3 length: 14 residues. Trimming stripped 5 bases from V and 1 base from J, with 11 bases between. Germline V lookup: CDR1 MNHEY, CDR2 SMNVEV (reference sequence). The CDR3 protein is CASSPLGGNTEAFF. The CDR3 nucleotides are TGTGCCAGCAGTCCGTTGGGGGGGAACACTGAAGCTTTCTTT.

V and J are TRBV27 and TRBJ1-2, with D perhaps matching TRBD1 (5 bases). From germline, CDR1 is MNHEY and CDR2 SMNVEV (reference sequence). The CDR3 covers 13 residues. Trimming pared 3 bases from V and 7 bases from J, leaving 12 bases between. The chain's CDR3 is CASSFAGSAGYTF. The DNA of the CDR3 is TGTGCCAGCAGTTTCGCAGGGAGTGCTGGCTACACCTTC.

The chain couples TRBV5-1 to TRBJ2-7, with TRBD1 matching 7 bases. The V gene's germline CDR1 is SGHRS and CDR2 YFSETQ. This CDR3 is 14 amino acids long. V lost 4 bases to trimming and J lost 0 bases; unmatched junction nucleotides: 4. The CDR3 spells CASSGDSSSYEQYF. The CDR3 bases are TGCGCCAGCAGCGGGGACAGTAGCTCCTACGAGCAGTACTTC.

V gene TRBV19 combines with J gene TRBJ2-7, with 7 bases matching TRBD1. The V segment lost 10 bases and the J segment 0 bases; nucleotides outside the gene matches: 12. Looked up from germline, CDR1 is LNHDA and CDR2 is SQIVND (reference sequence). The CDR3 is 15 residues long. CDR3 DNA sequence: TGTGCCACTAACGCCGGGACAGATATCTCCTACGAGCAGTACTTC. The encoded protein is CATNAGTDISYEQYF. The entire variable domain, with the rest obtained from reference TRBV19 and TRBJ2-7, is as follows: DGGITQSPKYLFRKEGQNVTLSCEQNLNHDAMYWYRQDPGQGLRLIYYSQIVNDFQKGDIAEGYSVSREKKESFPLTVTSAQKNPTAFYLCATNAGTDISYEQYFGPGTRLTVT.

Points on this clone: One junction end disagrees with the germline gene, perhaps due to a read error. This chain links TRBV5-6 with TRBJ2-7; 14 nucleotides agree with TRBD2. Germline V gene lookup returns CDR1 SGHDT and CDR2 YYEEEE. There are 13 residues in the CDR3. DNA of the CDR3: TGTGCCAGCAGCTATGGGACTAGCGGGAGAATTCGCTTC. It is translated as CASSYGTSGRIRF.